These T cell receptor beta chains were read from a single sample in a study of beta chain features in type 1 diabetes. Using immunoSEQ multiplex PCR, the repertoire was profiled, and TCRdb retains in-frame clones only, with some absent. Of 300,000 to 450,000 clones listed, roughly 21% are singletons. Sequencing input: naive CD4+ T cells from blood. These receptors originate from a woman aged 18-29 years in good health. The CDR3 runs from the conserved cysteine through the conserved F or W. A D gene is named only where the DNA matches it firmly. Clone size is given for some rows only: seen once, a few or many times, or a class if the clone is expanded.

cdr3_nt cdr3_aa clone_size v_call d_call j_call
TGTGCCAGCAGCCAGTTGGTAGGACAGGGGGCAACCGGGGAGCTGTTTTTT CASSQLVGQGATGELFF few TRBV14 TRBD1 TRBJ2-2
TGTGCCAGCAGCTTAGGGCGGGGTCGGGACAGGGGCTACGAGCAGTACTTC CASSLGRGRDRGYEQYF NA TRBV7-6 TRBD1 TRBJ2-7
TGTGCCTTCGCCCCGAGGGACAATCAGCCCCAGCATTTT CAFAPRDNQPQHF NA TRBV30 NA TRBJ1-5
TGTGCCAGTAGTGCGCAGGTGAACACTGAAGCTTTCTTT CASSAQVNTEAFF few TRBV19 NA TRBJ1-1
TGCGCCAGCAGCCAAGTTATCCTCTCAGGGACTGAAGCTTTCTTT CASSQVILSGTEAFF few TRBV4-1 NA TRBJ1-1
TGCGCCAGCAGCATTTCCGGGAACCTTCCCTACGAGCAGTACTTC CASSISGNLPYEQYF few TRBV5-1 NA TRBJ2-7
TGTGCCAGCAGGGAGGGACTAGCGGGACTGTACCAAGAGACCCAGTACTTC CASREGLAGLYQETQYF NA TRBV5-4 TRBD2 TRBJ2-5
TGTGCCAGCAGTTTCACAGGGAAAGAGACCCAGTACTTC CASSFTGKETQYF few TRBV27 NA TRBJ2-5
TGTGCCAGCACCAGCGGGAGGCGGAATGAGCAGTTCTTC CASTSGRRNEQFF few TRBV6-1 TRBD2 TRBJ2-1
TGTGCCAGCAGAGTCCGGGACAGCTACGAGCAGTACTTC CASRVRDSYEQYF NA TRBV27 TRBD1 TRBJ2-7
TGCGCCAGCAGCTTGCGACTAGCGGGGACGACCGGGGAGCTGTTTTTT CASSLRLAGTTGELFF NA TRBV5-1 TRBD2 TRBJ2-2
TGTGCCAGCAGCCCCGCTTCCATGGGGGCTGGGGTAGATACGCAGTATTTT CASSPASMGAGVDTQYF few TRBV7-3 NA TRBJ2-3
TGTGCCAGCAGCGCAAGACAGTCCGAAGCTTTCTTT CASSARQSEAFF NA TRBV11-2 NA TRBJ1-1
TGTGCCAGCAGCCAAGAGGTAGCGGGGGCGCATGAGCAGTTCTTC CASSQEVAGAHEQFF few TRBV4-2 TRBD2 TRBJ2-1
TGTGCCAGCAGCTTGGGACTGTACAATGAGCAGTTCTTC CASSLGLYNEQFF few TRBV9 NA TRBJ2-1
TGTGCCAGCAGTCGACGACTAGACTCCAATGAGCAGTTCTTC CASSRRLDSNEQFF few TRBV6-5 NA TRBJ2-1
TGTGCCAGTCGACTAGCGGGAGCATACGAGCAGTACTTC CASRLAGAYEQYF few TRBV7-8 TRBD2 TRBJ2-7
TGTGCCAGCAGCTTTTCCACGGATGGCTACACCTTC CASSFSTDGYTF few TRBV7-2 NA TRBJ1-2
TGTGCCAGCAGCACCGGGACAGGGGCAGATACGCAGTATTTT CASSTGTGADTQYF NA TRBV7-9 TRBD1 TRBJ2-3
TGTGCCAGCTCATCAGGGACTAGCGGGAAAGGGGAGCAGTTCTTC CASSSGTSGKGEQFF NA TRBV18 TRBD2 TRBJ2-1
TGTGCCAGCAGCTTAGGGGACTATAGGTGGGAGCTGTTTTTT CASSLGDYRWELFF NA TRBV7-2 TRBD2 TRBJ2-2
TGTGCCAGCAGCTTATCTAGCGGGGGTTCAGATACGCAGTATTTT CASSLSSGGSDTQYF NA TRBV9 TRBD2 TRBJ2-3